The sequence of this T cell receptor beta chain was determined in a study of Graves' ophthalmopathy and Graves' hyperthyroidism. This clonotype was observed at least ten times. The V segment lost 4 bases and the J segment 6 bases; nucleotides outside the gene matches: 8. The CDR3 spans 15 residues. From germline, CDR1 is SGHRS and CDR2 YFSETQ. RNA served as the template for amplifying TCR beta CDR3 regions. First-round RT-PCR employed HTBI primers, with a second-round multiplex PCR after it. TCRdb itself ran the multiplex PCR reads through MiXCR, one entry per CDR3 protein. The table has about 550,000 distinct CDR3 sequences, less than 40% seen once; the top ten hold about 4.2%.

This receptor was obtained from an adult man with Graves' hyperthyroidism. The source material was peripheral blood or thyroid tissue (not recorded which). The V gene is TRBV5-1, the J gene TRBJ2-7; the match to TRBD2 covers 12 bases. This chain's CDR3 is CASSTTSGSSREQYF. The CDR3 region has the DNA TGCGCCAGCAGCACGACTAGCGGGAGTTCTCGCGAGCAGTACTTC.